This entry features one T cell receptor beta chain sequence. The data stem from a study of shared clonotypes between healthy human individuals. The table came from immunoSEQ multiplex PCR; TCRdb's copy has only in-frame clones and leaves some out. The sample lists approximately 640,000 clones, about three quarters seen once, with under 2% in the top ten. CDR1 and CDR2 (germline): SEHNR, FQNEAQ (reference sequence). The length of the CDR3 is 14 residues. V lost 5 bases to trimming and J lost 5 bases, with 15 bases between them. The chain links TRBV7-9 to TRBJ1-1, with D perhaps matching TRBD1 (6 bases). The sequencing input was memory CD4+ T cells sorted from blood. Subset in this sample: CD45RA-negative fraction. The TCR sequence derives from a woman in her 30s in good health. CDR3 sequence: CASSPQQGWTEAFF. DNA of the CDR3: TGTGCCAGCAGCCCCCAACAGGGATGGACTGAAGCTTTCTTT.